The 20 T cell receptor beta chains presented below share a single source sample, sequenced in a study of blood T cell repertoires in COVID-19 (TCRdb year 2020). The library was made by the immunoSEQ multiplex PCR assay. TCRdb mirrors the immuneACCESS table, restricted to in-frame sequences. Some clones are absent from its copies; in checked studies, under half trace to an unresolved V gene, and the reason for the others is unknown. The sample table contains about 180,000 clones; only one count was recorded for approximately 78% of them. The ten largest clones add up to about 11% of the sample. The sequenced sample was peripheral blood. The receptors here all came from a woman older than 75 with COVID-19, enrolled during active disease.

The V and J genes are TRBV6-2 or TRBV6-3 and TRBJ1-1; D is perhaps TRBD1 (5 bases). The CDR3 runs 16 residues. Trimming took off 3 bases at V and 1 base at J, with 15 bases between the two ends. Germline V gene data show CDR1 as MNHEY and CDR2 as SVGEGT. CDR3 loop: CASSYRGRAANTEAFF. The CDR3 DNA is TGTGCCAGCAGTTATCGTGGCAGGGCAGCGAACACTGAAGCTTTCTTT.

V and J are TRBV4-3 and TRBJ1-6, with 7 positions matching TRBD1. CDR1 is LGHNA, CDR2 YSLEER, per germline. J gave up 6 bases and V 0 bases, and 5 bases lay outside the gene matches. CDR3 length: 16 residues. The CDR3 region is CASSQDRPGGNSPLHF. CDR3 nucleotides: TGCGCCAGCAGCCAAGATAGGCCAGGGGGTAATTCACCCCTCCACTTT.

This clone was seen just once. This chain links TRBV24-1 with TRBJ1-2; no firm D call. V shed 1 base and J shed 7 bases, with 12 bases lying between them. CDR3 size: 14 residues. The germline CDR1 and CDR2 sequences are KGHDR and SFDVKD. CDR3 in DNA: TGTGCCACCAGTGATTTTGAGTCAACGGGTGGCTACACCTTC. Translating gives CATSDFESTGGYTF.

This CDR3 reads CATRAKGGTESYEQYF. As DNA, the CDR3 is TGTGCCACCAGAGCGAAGGGTGGGACAGAATCCTACGAGCAGTACTTC. The V gene is TRBV24-1, the J gene TRBJ2-7, with 7 bases that match TRBD1. Trimming took 7 bases from V and 1 from J; bases not matched to a gene: 12. There are 16 residues in the CDR3. CDR1 is KGHDR, CDR2 SFDVKD, per germline.

This clone was recorded only once. The V call is TRBV5-5, the J call TRBJ2-1; D unresolved. The CDR3 sequence is 15 residues long. V lost 4 bases to trimming and J lost 0 bases, with 11 bases between them. CDR1 is SGHKS and CDR2 is YYEKEE in the germline V gene (reference sequence). The CDR3 DNA reads as TGTGCCAGCAGCCAATCAGTCAGCTCCTACAATGAGCAGTTCTTC. Its translation: CASSQSVSSYNEQFF.

Here the CDR3 DNA reads TGTGCCAGCAGCCTCGATCTAGCGGCTTTTACAGATACGCAGTATTTT. This gives the protein CASSLDLAAFTDTQYF. V and J are TRBV7-9 and TRBJ2-3; 7 nucleotides match TRBD2. The germline V gene has CDR1 SEHNR and CDR2 FQNEAQ (reference sequence). This CDR3 has 16 residues. The J segment lost 3 bases and the V segment lost 5 bases, leaving 11 bases of the junction unmatched.

The sample holds a few counts of this clone. The chain combines TRBV6-2 or TRBV6-3 with TRBJ2-7, with TRBD1 identical over 8 bases. CDR3 length: 13 amino acids. Germline V gene lookup returns CDR1 MNHEY and CDR2 SVGEGT. V shed 5 bases, J shed 6 bases, and the junction held 6 bases outside the gene matches. CDR3 nucleotide sequence: TGTGCCAGCAGTCTTCAGGGGGCTGTCGAGCAGTACTTC. Translating gives CASSLQGAVEQYF.

This clone was seen just once. The chain carries TRBV28 and TRBJ2-3; D not resolved. Trimming pared 3 bases from V and 6 bases from J, leaving 10 bases between. The CDR3 is 13 residues long. Germline values: CDR1 MDHEN, CDR2 SYDVKM. For the CDR3, the DNA is TGTGCCAGCAGTTTTCAGGTGGGCGATACGCAGTATTTT. Residues: CASSFQVGDTQYF. Full variable domain (missing parts from reference TRBV28 and TRBJ2-3): DVKVTQSSRYLVKRTGEKVFLECVQDMDHENMFWYRQDPGLGLRLIYFSYDVKMKEKGDIPEGYSVSREKKERFSLILESASTNQTSMYLCASSFQVGDTQYFGPGTRLTVL.

The rearrangement uses TRBV7-2 and TRBJ2-4, with 8 nucleotides matching TRBD1. V trimming: 3 bases; J trimming: 6 bases; junction bases outside the gene matches: 1. There are 13 residues in the CDR3. CDR1 and CDR2 from the germline V gene are SGHTA and FQGNSA. The CDR3 sequence: CASSFGQGNIQYF. The CDR3, as DNA: TGTGCCAGCAGCTTTGGACAGGGAAACATTCAGTACTTC.

This rearrangement joins TRBV10-3 to TRBJ1-6, with 7 nucleotides matching TRBD1. The germline V gene has CDR1 ENHRY and CDR2 SYGVKD. V lost 4 bases and J lost 3; bases outside the gene matches: 3. The CDR3 extends over 15 amino acids. The CDR3 nucleotides are TGTGCCATCAGTGGGACAGGAGACTATAATTCACCCCTCCACTTT. Amino acid sequence: CAISGTGDYNSPLHF.

The V and J genes are TRBV29-1 and TRBJ1-2, with 7 bases that match TRBD1. The V segment lost 4 bases and the J segment 0 bases; nucleotides outside the gene matches: 8. The CDR3 runs to 15 residues. The germline V gene encodes CDR1 SQVTM and CDR2 ANQGSEA. CDR3 region: CSVAPRTGTNYGYTF. The CDR3 DNA reads as TGCAGCGTTGCCCCCAGGACAGGCACTAACTATGGCTACACCTTC.

The sample holds a few counts of this clone. This chain uses TRBV4-2 with TRBJ1-1; the D gene is possibly TRBD1 (6 bases). The CDR3 contains 12 residues. CDR1 is LGHNA and CDR2 is YNFKEQ in the germline V gene. The V end was cut by 4 bases, the J end by 8 bases, with 11 bases between. The CDR3 is CASSPEGGEAFF. The CDR3 DNA follows: TGTGCCAGCAGCCCCGAAGGGGGAGAAGCTTTCTTT.

This rearrangement joins TRBV24-1 to TRBJ1-5; TRBD1 matches at 7 bases. CDR1 is KGHDR, CDR2 SFDVKD, per germline. V was clipped by 5 bases and J by 5 bases; unmatched bases: 2. This CDR3 has 13 amino acids. CDR3 bases: TGTGCCACCAGTGGAGGGGGCGATCAGCCCCAGCATTTT. This encodes CATSGGGDQPQHF.

The chain has TRBV21-1 and TRBJ2-1; the D call in the table, TRBD1, was not verified against the DNA. TRBV21-1 is assigned pseudogene status. The CDR3 runs 14 residues. CDR3 residues: CASSRRQGADEQFF. The CDR3 DNA reads as TGTGCCAGCAGCAGGAGACAGGGGGCTGATGAGCAGTTCTTC.

This rearrangement joins TRBV9 to TRBJ2-1; the D gene is possibly TRBD2 (5 bases). The V gene lost 3 bases and the J gene lost 4 bases, with 17 bases spanning the gap. Germline lookup yields CDR1 SGDLS and CDR2 YYNGEE. This CDR3 is 16 amino acids long. CDR3: CASSGLLVGGYNEQFF. CDR3 sequence (DNA): TGTGCCAGCAGCGGCCTACTAGTAGGAGGTTACAATGAGCAGTTCTTC. Full variable domain (remainder filled in from reference TRBV9 and TRBJ2-1): DSGVTQTPKHLITATGQRVTLRCSPRSGDLSVYWYQQSLDQGLQFLIQYYNGEERAKGNILERFSAQQFPDLHSELNLSSLELGDSALYFCASSGLLVGGYNEQFFGPGTRLTVL.

The V gene is TRBV6-5, the J gene TRBJ2-7; the match to TRBD2 covers 9 bases. V lost 5 bases to trimming and J lost 5 bases; unmatched junction nucleotides: 7. The germline V gene has CDR1 MNHEY and CDR2 SVGAGI. This CDR3 has 14 amino acids. DNA for the CDR3: TGTGCCAGCAGTCCCGGGACTAGCTTCCACGAGCAGTACTTC. This encodes CASSPGTSFHEQYF.

This clone was counted only a few times. This sequence joins TRBV5-1 and TRBJ2-7; no definite D call. The germline V gene encodes CDR1 SGHRS and CDR2 YFSETQ. Deletions cut 4 bases from V and 3 bases from J, with 23 bases between. The CDR3 extends over 17 amino acids. The CDR3 bases are TGCGCCAGCAGCATAATCCCCCCTGGTTTGGCCGACTACGAGCAGTACTTC. It codes for CASSIIPPGLADYEQYF.

The rearrangement joins TRBV6-5 to TRBJ2-3; a weak D match, TRBD1 (5 bases). In germline, CDR1 is MNHEY, CDR2 SVGAGI. V shed 3 bases and J shed 2 bases, with 15 bases lying between them. The CDR3 contains 16 residues. CDR3 DNA sequence: TGTGCCAGCAGTTATACACAGGTTAGGCACACAGATACGCAGTATTTT. As protein: CASSYTQVRHTDTQYF.

The rearrangement uses TRBV28 and TRBJ2-1; TRBD2 agrees at 10 bases. The CDR3 runs to 16 residues. Germline V gene sequence: CDR1 MDHEN, CDR2 SYDVKM. V was clipped by 4 bases and J by 6 bases; unmatched bases: 9. The CDR3 loop reads CASSSPSGSRGNEQFF. The CDR3, as DNA: TGTGCCAGCAGTTCCCCTAGCGGGAGTAGGGGCAATGAGCAGTTCTTC.

In its sample, this clone was seen many times. V and J are TRBV5-4 and TRBJ1-2, with 9 bases matching TRBD1. This CDR3 contains 16 residues. Germline V CDR1 and CDR2: SGHNT, YYREEE (reference sequence). V shed 4 bases and J 6 bases; nucleotides not matched to a gene: 13. The DNA of the CDR3 is TGTGCCAGCAGCCAACCACCTGGGACAGGGCTCGATGGCTACACCTTC. It specifies CASSQPPGTGLDGYTF.